This T cell receptor (beta chain) was documented in a study of T cells expressing NK-cell markers. TCRdb reprocessed the 5' RACE reads and stores each CDR3 protein as one record, lacking DNA. Its table records roughly 390,000 distinct CDR3 sequences. The material sequenced was blood T cells: a sorted CD56 or NKG2C T cell subset, CD4+ or CD8+ T cells, or bulk PBMC T cells (not recorded which). This TCR derives from a woman between 45 and 60 years old in good health.

CDR3 protein: CASSHGQIYTDTQYF. The chain couples TRBV3-1 to TRBJ2-3; TCRdb's D call, TRBD1, is unchecked because there is no DNA. Germline CDR1 is LGHDT and CDR2 is YNNKEL (reference sequence). CDR3 length: 15 amino acids.